Listed below are T cell receptor beta chains from one sample, sequenced in a study of blood T cells in healthy people across ages. TCRdb passed the 5' RACE reads through MiXCR, listing each CDR3 protein once. The sample lists roughly 900,000 distinct CDR3 sequences, under 30% occurring once. The sequencing input was blood. These receptors came from a woman older than 75 in good health. CDR3s include the opening cysteine and the closing phenylalanine or tryptophan. Fields, in order: clone size, V gene, J gene, D gene, CDR3 DNA, CDR3 protein. A D gene is named only where the DNA matches it firmly. Clone size is given for some rows only: seen once, a few or many times, or a class if the clone is expanded.

>many|TRBV5-4|TRBJ2-3|NA
TGTGCCAGCAGCCCGTGGGACAAGGCGGGGGATACGCAGTATTTT
CASSPWDKAGDTQYF
>NA|TRBV7-2|TRBJ1-3|TRBD1
TGTGCCAGCAGCAACAGGGGCCTCTCTGGAAACACCATATATTTT
CASSNRGLSGNTIYF
>many|TRBV11-2|TRBJ2-1|TRBD1
TGTGCCAGCAGCTTAGATAGGGGGCGGTTTAAGTTCTTC
CASSLDRGRFKFF
>few|TRBV20-1|TRBJ2-1|TRBD2
TGCAGTGCTAGAGGTGTGGCTAGCGGGGTCTCCAACAATGAGCAGTTCTTC
CSARGVASGVSNNEQFF
>many|TRBV7-2|TRBJ2-3|NA
TGTGCCAGCAGCTTAGATAAGCTAGCCGGCCTCACAGATACGCAGTATTTT
CASSLDKLAGLTDTQYF
>many|TRBV4-3|TRBJ1-5|NA
TGCGCCAGCAGCCAAGATGGGAATAATCAGCCCCAGCATTTT
CASSQDGNNQPQHF
>many|TRBV4-2|TRBJ2-5|TRBD2
TGTGCCAGCAGCCAAGCACCGGGACTAGAGTACCAAGAGACCCAGTACTTC
CASSQAPGLEYQETQYF
>few|TRBV20-1|TRBJ1-5|TRBD1
TGCAGTGCTTCTTTACAGGGGGCGGATCAGCCCCAGCATTTT
CSASLQGADQPQHF
>few|TRBV4-1|TRBJ1-3|NA
TGCGCCAGCAGCCAAGTGACGGAGCCCGGAGGAAACACCATATATTTT
CASSQVTEPGGNTIYF
>many|TRBV12-3/TRBV12-4|TRBJ2-7|TRBD1
TGTGCCAGCAGCCCTGGGGGAAAAGGGACAGGGATCAACTCCTACGAGCAGTACTTC
CASSPGGKGTGINSYEQYF
>few|TRBV6-2/TRBV6-3|TRBJ2-1|NA
TGTGCCAGCAGTCGTCACGGGGGGACAGGCTCCTACAATGAGCAGTTCTTC
CASSRHGGTGSYNEQFF
>many|TRBV20-1|TRBJ2-5|NA
TGCAGTGCCATTGTCCAGGGCGATGAGACCCAGTACTTC
CSAIVQGDETQYF
>few|TRBV5-6|TRBJ2-3|NA
TGTGCCAGCACCATGGCTAGTCCCGCAGATACGCAGTATTTT
CASTMASPADTQYF
>many|TRBV6-2/TRBV6-3|TRBJ2-5|NA
TGTGCCAGCAGTTACGCCGCAGGACTACTCCAAGAGACCCAGTACTTC
CASSYAAGLLQETQYF